This TCR beta chain was profiled in a study of blood T cell repertoires in COVID-19. Study details: Whether acute or convalescent, the COVID-19 samples came from the United States, Italy and Spain. In each case, the material was cDNA or gDNA derived from T cells, B-cell-depleted T cells, or PBMCs.

Original methodology: Using reference gene primer amplification, nucleated cell counts were estimated. Produced via immunoSEQ multiplex PCR; TCRdb's table is partial and in-frame only. The V and J calls and the clone size are those of that table, but D and trimming were determined from the DNA. In the table there are some 200,000 clones, about 86% of which are singletons. Per germline, CDR1 SNHLY and CDR2 FYNNEI. Trimming took off 2 bases at V and 7 bases at J, with 11 bases between the two ends. The CDR3 totals 13 residues. The source of this sequence is an older woman with acute or convalescent COVID-19. Sequenced input: peripheral blood. The chain recombines TRBV2 with TRBJ1-1; maybe TRBD1 (6 bases). The CDR3, as DNA: TGTGCCAGCAGTGAACAGGGGCGGAGTGAAGCTTTCTTT. This translates into CASSEQGRSEAFF.